A selection of T cell receptor beta chains follows, all from one sample in a study of somatic mutations in cytotoxic T cells in rheumatoid arthritis. Profiling relied on immunoSEQ multiplex PCR, and the TCRdb table lists in-frame clones only, not all of them. The data contain about 4,800 clones, around 87% of them singletons. Sequenced material: CD8+ T cells sorted from blood. The receptors come from a woman in her forties or fifties with rheumatoid arthritis. Both conserved end residues are part of each CDR3. Each record gives: D gene, clone size, V gene, J gene, CDR3 protein, CDR3 DNA. A D gene is named only where the DNA matches it firmly. Some rows have no size entry. The others give once, few or many, or a class for an expanded clone.

>.|.|TRBV7-7|TRBJ2-5
CASSLAGIQGGTETQYF
TGTGCCAGCAGCTTAGCGGGTATCCAAGGAGGCACGGAGACCCAGTACTTC
>.|.|TRBV9|TRBJ2-1
CASSVAAGSYNEQFF
TGTGCCAGCAGCGTAGCGGCGGGTTCCTACAATGAGCAGTTCTTC
>TRBD1|.|TRBV2|TRBJ1-1
CASSVDRGYAEAFF
TGTGCCAGCAGTGTTGACAGGGGTTACGCTGAAGCTTTCTTT
>TRBD1|.|TRBV6-5|TRBJ2-1
CASATGGSYNEQFF
TGTGCCAGCGCAACAGGGGGCTCCTACAATGAGCAGTTCTTC
>.|.|TRBV5-1|TRBJ1-6
CASSLLNQPLHF
TGCGCCAGCAGCTTGCTCAATCAGCCCCTCCACTTT
>.|few|TRBV5-8|TRBJ1-3
CASSFQGSGNTIYF
TGTGCCAGCAGCTTTCAGGGGTCCGGAAACACCATATATTTT
>.|.|TRBV4-1|TRBJ1-4
CASSHPRQSTNEKLFF
TGCGCCAGCAGCCATCCTAGACAGAGTACTAATGAAAAACTGTTTTTT
>.|.|TRBV29-1|TRBJ1-1
CSVEGTSSGTEAFF
TGCAGCGTTGAAGGGACATCTAGTGGGACTGAAGCTTTCTTT
>.|.|TRBV30|TRBJ2-3
CASHRRGGVRQYF
TGTGCCTCACACAGACGAGGCGGGGTCAGGCAGTATTTT
>TRBD2|.|TRBV9|TRBJ2-7
CASSASGGALNEQYF
TGTGCCAGCAGCGCTAGCGGGGGGGCCCTCAACGAGCAGTACTTC
>.|.|TRBV4-2|TRBJ2-6
CASSQPQGGTGANVLTF
TGTGCCAGCAGCCAACCCCAAGGAGGTACTGGGGCCAACGTCCTGACTTTC
>.|.|TRBV6-6|TRBJ2-3
CASNEFSTDTQYF
TGTGCCAGCAACGAGTTTAGCACAGATACGCAGTATTTT
>.|.|TRBV9|TRBJ1-1
CASSVRDYTEAFF
TGTGCCAGCAGCGTCCGGGATTACACTGAAGCTTTCTTT
>TRBD1|.|TRBV27|TRBJ1-2
CASSPYPGQGFDGYTF
TGTGCCAGCAGTCCCTACCCGGGACAGGGATTTGATGGCTACACCTTC
>.|.|TRBV30|TRBJ2-1
CAWSVALTSNEQFF
TGTGCCTGGAGTGTAGCCCTAACCTCCAATGAGCAGTTCTTC
>.|.|TRBV5-4|TRBJ2-7
CASSLLGLEQYF
TGTGCCAGCAGCTTGCTGGGACTCGAGCAGTACTTC
>TRBD2|.|TRBV7-2|TRBJ2-7
CASSLASGTYEQYF
TGTGCCAGCAGCTTGGCTAGCGGAACCTACGAGCAGTACTTC
>TRBD1|.|TRBV6-5|TRBJ1-5
CASSYNRGGNQPQHF
TGTGCCAGCAGTTACAACAGGGGAGGCAATCAGCCCCAGCATTTT
>TRBD2|once|TRBV9|TRBJ2-1
CASSIRSGGSYNEQFF
TGTGCCAGCAGCATCAGGAGCGGGGGGTCCTACAATGAGCAGTTCTTC
>TRBD2|.|TRBV29-1|TRBJ2-1
CSVENSGGAYNEQFF
TGCAGCGTTGAAAATAGCGGGGGGGCCTACAATGAGCAGTTCTTC
>.|.|TRBV6-5|TRBJ1-2
CASNNRGGDSGYTF
TGTGCCAGCAACAATAGAGGAGGCGATAGCGGCTACACCTTC
>TRBD2|.|TRBV30|TRBJ2-7
CAWSPGTSGVSYEQYF
TGTGCCTGGAGCCCTGGAACTAGCGGGGTCTCCTACGAGCAGTACTTC
>.|.|TRBV7-9|TRBJ1-2
CASSLPFQGIGGYTF
TGTGCCAGCAGCTTACCTTTCCAGGGTATCGGTGGCTACACCTTC
>.|.|TRBV7-9|TRBJ1-5
CASSLEYGREYSNQPQHF
TGTGCCAGCAGCTTAGAATACGGCAGGGAATATAGCAATCAGCCCCAGCATTTT
>.|.|TRBV19|TRBJ1-1
CASSPGPRTEAFF
TGTGCCAGTAGCCCTGGGCCCAGGACTGAAGCTTTCTTT
>TRBD1|.|TRBV7-9|TRBJ1-1
CASSLPGGWSEAFF
TGTGCCAGCAGCTTGCCAGGGGGCTGGTCTGAAGCTTTCTTT
>.|.|TRBV4-1|TRBJ1-1
CASSQVWSTAEAFF
TGCGCCAGCAGCCAAGTTTGGTCCACTGCCGAAGCTTTCTTT
>.|.|TRBV13|TRBJ1-2
CASTQSGSSNYGYTF
TGTGCCAGCACCCAGTCGGGGTCCTCGAACTATGGCTACACCTTC
>TRBD2|once|TRBV5-1|TRBJ2-3
CASSLDGGGTDTQYF
TGCGCCAGCAGCTTGGACGGGGGAGGGACAGATACGCAGTATTTT
>TRBD1|.|TRBV18|TRBJ2-1
CASSHTGGNYNEQFF
TGTGCCAGCTCACACACAGGGGGCAACTACAATGAGCAGTTCTTC
>.|.|TRBV19|TRBJ1-5
CASTIRGNQPQHF
TGTGCCAGTACCATCAGGGGCAATCAGCCCCAGCATTTT
>TRBD2|.|TRBV11-2|TRBJ2-5
CASSLGVSGGEQETQYF
TGTGCCAGCAGCTTAGGGGTTAGCGGGGGGGAACAAGAGACCCAGTACTTC
>TRBD1|.|TRBV10-1|TRBJ1-1
CASRKPGGGQGKRNTEAFF
TGCGCCAGCAGAAAACCTGGGGGGGGACAGGGTAAGCGGAACACTGAAGCTTTCTTT
>TRBD1|few|TRBV13|TRBJ2-3
CASSLGPGQVRTDTQYF
TGTGCCAGCAGCTTGGGACCGGGACAGGTTAGGACAGATACGCAGTATTTT
>TRBD2|.|TRBV6-1|TRBJ2-5
CASSEEIAGGQETQYF
TGTGCCAGCAGTGAAGAAATTGCGGGGGGCCAAGAGACCCAGTACTTC
>.|.|TRBV7-8|TRBJ1-5
CASSLVGAMGLSNQPQHF
TGTGCCAGCAGCTTAGTGGGAGCTATGGGCCTTAGCAATCAGCCCCAGCATTTT
>.|.|TRBV6-5|TRBJ1-1
CASSYVGRGTEAFF
TGTGCCAGCAGTTACGTGGGGCGCGGCACTGAAGCTTTCTTT
>.|.|TRBV5-1|TRBJ2-7
CASSPLPGDGLYEQYF
TGCGCCAGCAGCCCCCTCCCAGGGGATGGACTGTACGAGCAGTACTTC
>.|once|TRBV19|TRBJ2-3
CASSFGPGPDTQYF
.
>.|once|TRBV11-2|TRBJ2-7
CASSLSSYEQYF
TGTGCCAGCAGCTTATCTTCCTACGAGCAGTACTTC